This T cell receptor (beta chain) was recorded in a study of blood T cell repertoires in COVID-19. Authors' processing steps: Nucleated cell counts were estimated from reference gene primer amplification. Measured with immunoSEQ multiplex PCR; TCRdb has only the in-frame clones, and not every one. That table is the source of V, J and clone size, and D and trimming were worked out from the DNA. Counted here are approximately 150,000 clones, around nine tenths occurring once; the ten biggest clones make up 2% to 3%. Seattle enrolled patients during active infection and tracked them longitudinally. V shed 3 bases, J shed 9 bases, and the junction held 12 bases outside the gene matches. Germline CDR1 and CDR2: KGHDR and SFDVKD. The CDR3 has 15 residues.

This TCR came from an elderly woman with COVID-19, enrolled during active disease. V gene TRBV24-1 combines with J gene TRBJ2-7, with 8 bases lining up with TRBD1. The sequencing sample was made of peripheral blood. CDR3 residues: CATSDRGQEPWGQYF. As DNA, the CDR3 is TGTGCCACCAGTGATCGGGGACAGGAGCCGTGGGGGCAGTACTTC.